This paragraph covers one T cell receptor beta chain sequence. The entry originates in a study of blood T cell repertoires in COVID-19. The CDR3 covers 19 residues. V gave up 4 bases and J gave up 1 base; unmatched junction bases: 13. CDR1 and CDR2 from the germline V gene are SGHRS and YFSETQ. Here immunoSEQ multiplex PCR was the method, and the copy in TCRdb shows in-frame clones only, minus some. The table records about 51,000 clones, around 83% of them present only once. Specimen: peripheral blood. The chain recombines TRBV5-1 with TRBJ2-2; 10 bases align to TRBD2. The receptor comes from a man of 80 years or more with active COVID-19. The CDR3 here is CASSRGTSGNRGNTGELFF. The DNA of the CDR3 is TGCGCCAGCAGCCGGGGAACTAGCGGGAATAGGGGGAACACCGGGGAGCTGTTTTTT. The entire variable domain, with the rest obtained from reference TRBV5-1 and TRBJ2-2, is as follows: KAGVTQTPRYLIKTRGQQVTLSCSPISGHRSVSWYQQTPGQGLQFLFEYFSETQRNKGNFPGRFSGRQFSNSRSEMNVSTLELGDSALYLCASSRGTSGNRGNTGELFFGEGSRLTVL.